A selection of T cell receptor beta chains follows, all from one sample in a study of radiotherapy plus CTLA-4 blockade in lung cancer. Data came from immunoSEQ multiplex PCR; TCRdb stores just in-frame clones and leaves some out. The profile shows 30,000 to 40,000 clones, approximately 89% of them singletons. The sequencing used peripheral blood, collected from a patient treated with radiotherapy plus ipilimumab. The receptors stem from a human donor with non-small cell lung cancer who had stable disease on radiotherapy plus ipilimumab. CDR3s include the opening cysteine and the closing phenylalanine or tryptophan. The order of the fields is clone size, CDR3 length, D gene, J gene, V gene, CDR3 protein, CDR3 DNA. D genes are given only for firm matches. Clone size appears in some rows only: once, few, many, or a class for an expanded clone.

. 11 . TRBJ2-7 TRBV18 CASSPEYEQYF TGTGCCAGCTCACCGGAGTACGAGCAGTACTTC
. 14 TRBD1 TRBJ1-1 TRBV5-4 CASSVRDRLTEAFF TGTGCCAGCAGCGTCCGGGACAGGCTCACTGAAGCTTTCTTT
once 15 TRBD1 TRBJ1-4 TRBV28 CASSFTTGVGEKLFF TGTGCCAGCAGTTTCACCACAGGGGTCGGGGAAAAACTGTTTTTT
. 16 . TRBJ2-2 TRBV7-2 CASSLEVGANTGELFF TGTGCCAGCAGCTTAGAAGTGGGCGCAAACACCGGGGAGCTGTTTTTT
few 16 TRBD2 TRBJ2-1 TRBV5-1 CASSVPGLAGVGEQFF TGCGCCAGCAGCGTTCCGGGACTAGCGGGAGTAGGTGAGCAGTTCTTC
. 15 . TRBJ2-1 TRBV7-3 CASSFSQGNNNEQFF TGTGCCAGCAGCTTCTCCCAGGGTAACAACAATGAGCAGTTCTTC
. 14 . TRBJ1-1 TRBV6-6 CASSYGGRHTEAFF TGTGCCAGCAGTTACGGGGGGAGGCACACTGAAGCTTTCTTT
. 15 . TRBJ1-4 TRBV27 CASSLIPKGGEKLFF TGTGCCAGCAGTTTAATCCCCAAGGGCGGGGAAAAACTGTTTTTT
. 16 TRBD2 TRBJ2-7 TRBV7-2 CASSLYLAGGSYEQYF TGTGCCAGCAGCTTATATCTAGCGGGAGGCTCCTACGAGCAGTACTTC
. 14 TRBD2 TRBJ2-7 TRBV11-2 CASSLGGSSYEQYF TGTGCCAGCAGCTTGGGGGGGAGCTCCTACGAGCAGTACTTC
. 14 . TRBJ1-2 TRBV27 CASSWGPPRYGYTF TGTGCCAGCAGCTGGGGGCCCCCTCGATATGGCTACACCTTC